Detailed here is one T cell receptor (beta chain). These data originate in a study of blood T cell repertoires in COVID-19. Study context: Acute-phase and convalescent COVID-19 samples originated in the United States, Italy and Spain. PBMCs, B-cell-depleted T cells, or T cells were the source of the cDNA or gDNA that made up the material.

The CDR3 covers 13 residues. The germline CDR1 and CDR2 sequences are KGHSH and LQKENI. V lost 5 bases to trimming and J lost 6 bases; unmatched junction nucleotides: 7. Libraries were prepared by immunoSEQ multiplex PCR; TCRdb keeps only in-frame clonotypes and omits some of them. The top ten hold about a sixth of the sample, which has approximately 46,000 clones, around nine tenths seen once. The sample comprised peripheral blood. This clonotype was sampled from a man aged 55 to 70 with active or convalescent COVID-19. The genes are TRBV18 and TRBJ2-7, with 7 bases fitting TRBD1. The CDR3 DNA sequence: TGTGCCAGCTCATCGATTCGACAGGGCGAGCAGTACTTC. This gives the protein CASSSIRQGEQYF.